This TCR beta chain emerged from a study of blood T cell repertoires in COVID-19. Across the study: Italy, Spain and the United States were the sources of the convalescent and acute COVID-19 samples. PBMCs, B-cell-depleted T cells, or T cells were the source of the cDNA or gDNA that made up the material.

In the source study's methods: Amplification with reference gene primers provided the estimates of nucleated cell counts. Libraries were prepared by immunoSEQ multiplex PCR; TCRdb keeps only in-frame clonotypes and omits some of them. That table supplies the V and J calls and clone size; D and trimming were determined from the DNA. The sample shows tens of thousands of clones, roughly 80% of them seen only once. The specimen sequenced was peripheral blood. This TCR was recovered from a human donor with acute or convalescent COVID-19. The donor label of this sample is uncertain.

The CDR3 sequence is CASSQDPGSTGELFF. As DNA, the CDR3 is TGTGCCAGCAGCCAAGACCCGGGGAGCACCGGGGAGCTGTTTTTT. This chain uses TRBV4-2 with TRBJ2-2; a possible D gene is TRBD2 (5 bases). Trimming took off 0 bases at V and 4 bases at J, with 9 bases between the two ends. The CDR3 is 15 amino acids. Germline V CDR1 and CDR2: LGHNA, YNFKEQ.